This T cell receptor (beta chain) was sequenced in a study of cytomegalovirus exposure and HLA in healthy donors. Per germline, CDR1 SGHKS and CDR2 YYEKEE (reference sequence). The junction had 9 bases not matched to a gene; V was cut back by 5 bases and J by 5 bases. The CDR3 is made up of 14 amino acids. PCR primers comprised 60 Vbeta and 13 Jbeta primers. Clones were sequenced by immunoSEQ multiplex PCR, and TCRdb holds only the in-frame ones, with some missing. The data show 130,000 or so clones, with roughly 79% seen just once and about 1.6% held by the top ten. Donors likely had unrecorded immune exposures despite being nominally healthy when sampled. This clone was recorded once.

The source is a woman under 30 in good health and CMV-seronegative. Sequenced material: PBMCs. V and J are TRBV5-5 and TRBJ2-7, with 8 positions matching TRBD1. The CDR3 here is CASRPDRAVHEQYF. The CDR3 nucleotides read TGTGCCAGCAGACCGGACAGGGCGGTCCACGAGCAGTACTTC.